This TCR beta chain was recorded in a study of blood T cells in healthy people across ages. Whole-study findings and limits: PBMCs that were unsorted prevented a conclusive naive versus antigen-experienced comparison.

A second PCR, run for about 7 to 11 cycles, used a sample-barcoded 5' primer plus a J-beta primer mix. TCRdb fed the 5' RACE reads into MiXCR, producing one record per CDR3 protein. The sample gives 800,000 or so distinct CDR3 sequences, 62% of which show up once; around a quarter is in the top ten. This clonotype appeared many times. Its antigen is as yet unknown. In terms of origin and age, donors were healthy Caucasian individuals from Russia aged 6 to 90. In germline, CDR1 is SGDLS, CDR2 YYNGEE. V dropped 0 bases and J dropped 9 bases, with 16 bases sitting between them. The length of the CDR3 is 14 residues.

Sequencing used blood. The chain uses TRBV9 and TRBJ2-7; TRBD2 is a possible D gene (7 bases). The sequence derives from a young man in good health. The DNA of the CDR3 is TGTGCCAGCAGCGTAGGAGGGGGGGTACTCGGGCAGTACTTC. It encodes CASSVGGGVLGQYF.